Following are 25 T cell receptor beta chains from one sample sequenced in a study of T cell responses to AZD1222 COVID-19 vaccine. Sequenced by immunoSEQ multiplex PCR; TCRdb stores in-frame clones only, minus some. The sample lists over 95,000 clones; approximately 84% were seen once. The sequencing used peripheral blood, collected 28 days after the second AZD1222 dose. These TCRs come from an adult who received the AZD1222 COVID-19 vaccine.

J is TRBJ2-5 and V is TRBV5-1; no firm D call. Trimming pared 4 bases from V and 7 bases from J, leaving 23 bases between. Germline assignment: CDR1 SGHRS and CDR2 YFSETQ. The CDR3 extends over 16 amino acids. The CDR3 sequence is CASSQTEANLKGTQYF. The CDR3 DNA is TGCGCCAGCAGCCAAACAGAGGCCAACCTGAAGGGGACCCAGTACTTC. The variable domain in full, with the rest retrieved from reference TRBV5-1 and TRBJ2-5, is KAGVTQTPRYLIKTRGQQVTLSCSPISGHRSVSWYQQTPGQGLQFLFEYFSETQRNKGNFPGRFSGRQFSNSRSEMNVSTLELGDSALYLCASSQTEANLKGTQYFGPGTRLLVL.

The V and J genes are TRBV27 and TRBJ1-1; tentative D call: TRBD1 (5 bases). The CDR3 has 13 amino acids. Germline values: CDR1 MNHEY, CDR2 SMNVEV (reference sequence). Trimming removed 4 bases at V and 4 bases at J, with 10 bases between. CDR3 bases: TGTGCCAGCAGTTCGGGGGAACGCACTGAAGCTTTCTTT. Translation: CASSSGERTEAFF.

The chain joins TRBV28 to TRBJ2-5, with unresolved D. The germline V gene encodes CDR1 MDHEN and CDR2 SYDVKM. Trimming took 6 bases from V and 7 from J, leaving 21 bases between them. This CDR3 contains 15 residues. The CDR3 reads CASSSPTDLMGTQYF. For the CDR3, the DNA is TGTGCCAGCAGCTCCCCCACAGATCTAATGGGGACCCAGTACTTC.

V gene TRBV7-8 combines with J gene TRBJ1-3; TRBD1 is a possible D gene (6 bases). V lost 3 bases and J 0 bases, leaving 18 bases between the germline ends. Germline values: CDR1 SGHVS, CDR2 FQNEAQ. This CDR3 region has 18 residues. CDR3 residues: CASSFRDRSTFSGNTIYF. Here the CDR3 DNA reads TGTGCCAGCAGCTTTCGTGACAGGTCAACCTTCTCTGGAAACACCATATATTTT.

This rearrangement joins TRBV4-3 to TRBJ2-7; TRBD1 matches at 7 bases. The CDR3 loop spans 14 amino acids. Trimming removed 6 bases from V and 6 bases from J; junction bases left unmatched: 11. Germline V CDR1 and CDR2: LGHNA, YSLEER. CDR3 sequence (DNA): TGCGCCAGCAGTAGGAACAGGGGTCCCCTCGAGCAGTACTTC. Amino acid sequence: CASSRNRGPLEQYF.

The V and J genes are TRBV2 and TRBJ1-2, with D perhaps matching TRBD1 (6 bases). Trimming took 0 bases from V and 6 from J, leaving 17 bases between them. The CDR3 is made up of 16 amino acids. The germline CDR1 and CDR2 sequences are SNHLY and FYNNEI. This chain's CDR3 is CASSEAWGQGLNGYTF. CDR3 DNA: TGTGCCAGCAGTGAAGCGTGGGGGCAGGGGTTAAATGGCTACACCTTC. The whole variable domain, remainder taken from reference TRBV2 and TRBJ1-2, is EPEVTQTPSHQVTQMGQEVILRCVPISNHLYFYWYRQILGQKVEFLVSFYNNEISEKSEIFDDQFSVERPDGSNFTLKIRSTKLEDSAMYFCASSEAWGQGLNGYTFGSGTRLTVV.

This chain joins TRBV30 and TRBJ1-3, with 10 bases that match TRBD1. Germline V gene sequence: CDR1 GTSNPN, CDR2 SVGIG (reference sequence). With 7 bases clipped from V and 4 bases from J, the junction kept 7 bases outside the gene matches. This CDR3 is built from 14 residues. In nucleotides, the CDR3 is TGTGCCTTTAGACAGGGGGCGACGGGAAACACCATATATTTT. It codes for CAFRQGATGNTIYF.

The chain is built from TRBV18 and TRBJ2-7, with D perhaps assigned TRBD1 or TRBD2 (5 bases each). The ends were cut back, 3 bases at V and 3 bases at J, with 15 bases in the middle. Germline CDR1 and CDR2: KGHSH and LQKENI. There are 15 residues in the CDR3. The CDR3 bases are TGTGCCAGCTCACCCGGGACCCGCGGGCTCTACGAGCAGTACTTC. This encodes CASSPGTRGLYEQYF.

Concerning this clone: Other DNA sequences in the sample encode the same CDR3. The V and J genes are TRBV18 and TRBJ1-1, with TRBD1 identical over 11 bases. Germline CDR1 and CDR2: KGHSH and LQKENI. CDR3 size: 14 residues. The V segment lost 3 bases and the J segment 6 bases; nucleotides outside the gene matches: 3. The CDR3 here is CASSPGQGAAEAFF. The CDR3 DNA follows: TGTGCCAGCTCACCCGGACAGGGGGCAGCTGAAGCTTTCTTT.

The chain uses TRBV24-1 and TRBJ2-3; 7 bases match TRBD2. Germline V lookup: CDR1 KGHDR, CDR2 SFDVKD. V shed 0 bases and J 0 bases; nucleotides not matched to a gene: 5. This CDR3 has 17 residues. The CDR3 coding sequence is TGTGCCACCAGTGATTTGGGGCCAGCGGGAAGCACAGATACGCAGTATTTT. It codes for CATSDLGPAGSTDTQYF.

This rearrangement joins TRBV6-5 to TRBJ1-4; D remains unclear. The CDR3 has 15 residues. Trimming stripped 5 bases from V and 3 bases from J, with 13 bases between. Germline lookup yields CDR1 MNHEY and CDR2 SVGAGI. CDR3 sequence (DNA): TGTGCCAGCAGTAGCCGCCTGGTGGCTAATGAAAAACTGTTTTTT. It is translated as CASSSRLVANEKLFF.

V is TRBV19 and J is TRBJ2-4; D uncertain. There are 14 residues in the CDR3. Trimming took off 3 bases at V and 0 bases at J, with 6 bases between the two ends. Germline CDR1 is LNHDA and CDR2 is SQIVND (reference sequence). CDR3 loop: CASSMDLAKNIQYF. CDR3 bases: TGTGCCAGTAGTATGGACCTAGCCAAAAACATTCAGTACTTC.

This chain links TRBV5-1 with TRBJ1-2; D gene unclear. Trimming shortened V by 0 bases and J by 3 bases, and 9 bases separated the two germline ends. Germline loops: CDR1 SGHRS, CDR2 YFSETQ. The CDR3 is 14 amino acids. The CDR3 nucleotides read TGCGCCAGCAGCTTGGCGGAGGATTACTATGGCTACACCTTC. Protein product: CASSLAEDYYGYTF.

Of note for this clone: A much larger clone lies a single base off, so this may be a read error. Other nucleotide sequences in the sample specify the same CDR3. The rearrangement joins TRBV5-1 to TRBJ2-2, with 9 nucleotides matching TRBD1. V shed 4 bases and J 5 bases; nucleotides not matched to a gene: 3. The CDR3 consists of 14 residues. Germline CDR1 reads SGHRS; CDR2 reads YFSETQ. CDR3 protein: CASSPGQGTGELFF. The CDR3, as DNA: TGCGCCAGCAGCCCGGGACAGGGAACCGGGGAGCTGTTTTTT.

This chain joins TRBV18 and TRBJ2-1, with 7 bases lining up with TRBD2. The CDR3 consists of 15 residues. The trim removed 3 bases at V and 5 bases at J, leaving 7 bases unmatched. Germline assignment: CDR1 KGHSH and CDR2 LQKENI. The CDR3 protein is CASSPGTISDNEQFF. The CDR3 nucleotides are TGTGCCAGCTCACCCGGGACTATCTCAGACAATGAGCAGTTCTTC.

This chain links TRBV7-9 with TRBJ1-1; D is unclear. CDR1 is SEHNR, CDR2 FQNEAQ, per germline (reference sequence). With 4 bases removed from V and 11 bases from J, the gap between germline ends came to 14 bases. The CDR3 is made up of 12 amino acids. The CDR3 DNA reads TGTGCCAGCAGCTCTTCTGGGGTGCGCGCTTTCTTT. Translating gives CASSSSGVRAFF.

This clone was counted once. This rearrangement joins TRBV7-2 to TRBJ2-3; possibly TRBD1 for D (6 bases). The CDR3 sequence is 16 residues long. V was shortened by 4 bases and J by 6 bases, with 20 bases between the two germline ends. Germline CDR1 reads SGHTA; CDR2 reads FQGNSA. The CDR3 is CASSYNRAQAADTQYF. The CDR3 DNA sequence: TGTGCCAGCAGCTACAACAGGGCCCAGGCAGCGGATACGCAGTATTTT. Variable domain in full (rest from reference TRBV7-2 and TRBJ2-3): GAGVSQSPSNKVTEKGKDVELRCDPISGHTALYWYRQSLGQGLEFLIYFQGNSAPDKSGLPSDRFSAERTGGSVSTLTIQRTQQEDSAVYLCASSYNRAQAADTQYFGPGTRLTVL.

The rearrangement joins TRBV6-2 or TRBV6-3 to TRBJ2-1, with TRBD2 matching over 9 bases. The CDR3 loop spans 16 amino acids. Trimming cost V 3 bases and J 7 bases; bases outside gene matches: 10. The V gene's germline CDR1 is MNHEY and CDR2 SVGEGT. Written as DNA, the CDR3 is TGTGCCAGCAGTTATTCGGGCGGGAGGGCCGTGAATGAGCAGTTCTTC. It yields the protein CASSYSGGRAVNEQFF.

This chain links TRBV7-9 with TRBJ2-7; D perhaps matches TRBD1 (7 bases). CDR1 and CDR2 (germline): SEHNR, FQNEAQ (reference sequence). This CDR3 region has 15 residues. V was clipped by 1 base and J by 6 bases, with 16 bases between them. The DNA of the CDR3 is TGTGCCAGCAGCTTAGGGAGGGGGCGCAGCAGCGAGCAGTACTTC. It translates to CASSLGRGRSSEQYF.

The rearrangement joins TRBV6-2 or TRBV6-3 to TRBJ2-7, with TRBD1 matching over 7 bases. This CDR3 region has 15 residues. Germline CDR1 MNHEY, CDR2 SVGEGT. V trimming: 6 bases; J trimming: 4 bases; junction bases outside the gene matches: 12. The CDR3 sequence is CASSLPPDRAYEQYF. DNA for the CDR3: TGTGCCAGCAGCCTACCCCCCGACAGGGCATACGAGCAGTACTTC.

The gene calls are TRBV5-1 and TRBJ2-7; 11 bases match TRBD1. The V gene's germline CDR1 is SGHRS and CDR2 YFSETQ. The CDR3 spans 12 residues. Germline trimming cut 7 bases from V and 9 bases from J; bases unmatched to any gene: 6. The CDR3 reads CASGTGGTVQYF. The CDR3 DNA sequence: TGCGCCAGCGGGACAGGGGGAACGGTGCAGTACTTC. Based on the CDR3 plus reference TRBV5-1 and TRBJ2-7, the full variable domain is KAGVTQTPRYLIKTRGQQVTLSCSPISGHRSVSWYQQTPGQGLQFLFEYFSETQRNKGNFPGRFSGRQFSNSRSEMNVSTLELGDSALYLCASGTGGTVQYFGPGTRLTVT.

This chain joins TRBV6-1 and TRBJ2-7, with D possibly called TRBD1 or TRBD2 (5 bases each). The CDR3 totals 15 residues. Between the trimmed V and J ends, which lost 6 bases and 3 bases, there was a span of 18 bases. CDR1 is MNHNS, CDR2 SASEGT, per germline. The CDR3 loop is CASSLIEGGGYEQYF. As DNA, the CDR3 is TGTGCCAGCAGCCTGATAGAGGGTGGGGGCTACGAGCAGTACTTC.

The CDR3: CASSQDVGSVNTIYF. The DNA of the CDR3 is TGTGCCAGCAGCCAAGATGTTGGGAGTGTAAACACCATATATTTT. This sequence joins TRBV3-1 (or the pseudogene TRBV3-2) and TRBJ1-3; D remains unclear. The CDR3 runs 15 residues. CDR1 is LGHDT, CDR2 YNNKEL, per germline (reference sequence). The V end was cut by 0 bases, the J end by 6 bases, with 12 bases between.

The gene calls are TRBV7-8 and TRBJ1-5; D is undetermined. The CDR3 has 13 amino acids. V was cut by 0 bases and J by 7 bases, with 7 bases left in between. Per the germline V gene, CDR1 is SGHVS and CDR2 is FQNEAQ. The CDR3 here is CASSLALGQPQHF. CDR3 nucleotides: TGTGCCAGCAGCTTAGCGCTGGGACAGCCCCAGCATTTT. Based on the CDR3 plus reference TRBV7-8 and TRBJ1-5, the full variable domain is GAGVSQSPRYKVAKRGQDVALRCDPISGHVSLFWYQQALGQGPEFLTYFQNEAQLDKSGLPSDRFFAERPEGSVSTLKIQRTQQEDSAVYLCASSLALGQPQHFGDGTRLSIL.

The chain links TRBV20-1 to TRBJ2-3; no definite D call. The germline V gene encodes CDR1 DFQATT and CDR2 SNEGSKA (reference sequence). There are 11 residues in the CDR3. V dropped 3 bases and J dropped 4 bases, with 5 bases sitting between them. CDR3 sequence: CSASNPDTQYF. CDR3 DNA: TGCAGTGCTAGTAACCCAGATACGCAGTATTTT.